Below, 9 T cell receptor beta chains from the same sample are listed, as sequenced in a study of Ad26.COV2.S vaccination and SARS-CoV-2 variants. Treatment here: 15 to 20 received Ad26.COV2.S at low or high dose, single or two shots; 5 received placebo; per-sample allocation not given. It was on day 63 after the first vaccine or placebo injection that samples were taken. This table comes from immunoSEQ multiplex PCR, and its TCRdb copy is limited to in-frame clones, with some not included. The table shows almost 400,000 clones, with approximately 89% occurring only once. Sequencing used peripheral blood, obtained in a trial of Ad26.COV2.S vaccine versus placebo. The receptors come from a person aged 18 to 59 who received the Ad26.COV2.S COVID-19 vaccine or a placebo.

The chain uses TRBV27 and TRBJ2-1, with TRBD2 as a possible D gene (6 bases). This CDR3 has 14 amino acids. From germline, CDR1 is MNHEY and CDR2 SMNVEV (reference sequence). With 5 bases removed from V and 0 bases from J, the gap between germline ends came to 8 bases. For the CDR3, the DNA is TGTGCCAGCAGTCTAGCGACCTCCTACAATGAGCAGTTCTTC. This sequence encodes CASSLATSYNEQFF.

For the CDR3, the DNA is TGTGCCAGCAGTTACTCGTCGGCCCGGCAGCCCCAGCATTTT. It codes for CASSYSSARQPQHF. The rearrangement uses TRBV6-5 and TRBJ1-5, with D uncertain. The germline gives CDR1 MNHEY, CDR2 SVGAGI. The CDR3 covers 14 residues. The V and J ends lost 0 bases and 7 bases respectively, with 10 bases between them.

This clone has a handful of counts. The rearrangement uses TRBV19 and TRBJ2-7, with 11 bases fitting TRBD1. Looked up from germline, CDR1 is LNHDA and CDR2 is SQIVND (reference sequence). The CDR3 is 13 residues long. Trimming removed 3 bases from V and 7 bases from J; junction bases left unmatched: 2. The CDR3, as DNA: TGTGCCAGTAGTATGGGGGACAGGGGGGAGCAGTACTTC. Translated, it gives CASSMGDRGEQYF.

The chain is built from TRBV4-1 and TRBJ2-1, with D possibly TRBD1 on 5 matching bases. Trimming cost V 2 bases and J 5 bases, with 19 bases left between them. The V gene's germline CDR1 is MGHRA and CDR2 YSYEKL. The CDR3 length is 17 residues. CDR3 sequence reads: CASSQIGQGMPHNEQFF. The CDR3 DNA is TGCGCCAGCAGCCAAATTGGGCAGGGAATGCCACACAATGAGCAGTTCTTC.

The chain joins TRBV4-2 to TRBJ1-1, with 7 bases identical to TRBD1. Germline assignment: CDR1 LGHNA and CDR2 YNFKEQ. V shed 1 base, J shed 0 bases, and the junction held 8 bases outside the gene matches. The CDR3 consists of 17 residues. The CDR3 protein is CASSQVSVGQLNTEAFF. CDR3 DNA: TGTGCCAGCAGCCAAGTAAGTGTGGGACAGTTGAACACTGAAGCTTTCTTT.

This clone was seen once. The chain couples TRBV4-2 to TRBJ1-6; D ambiguous. The CDR3 loop spans 14 amino acids. Germline CDR1 and CDR2: LGHNA and YNFKEQ. Between the trimmed V and J ends, which lost 4 bases and 8 bases, there was a span of 12 bases. In DNA, the CDR3 is TGTGCCAGCAGCCCGGAGGTGCGGGATTCACCCCTCCACTTT. It yields the protein CASSPEVRDSPLHF.

The rearrangement joins TRBV7-3 to TRBJ2-2; 7 bases agree with TRBD2. CDR1 is SGHTA and CDR2 is FQGTGA in the germline V gene. The CDR3 consists of 17 residues. J lost 7 bases, V lost 5 bases, and 16 bases had no gene match. CDR3: CASSKDSSSGPNGELFF. The CDR3 nucleotides read TGTGCCAGCAGCAAAGATTCCTCTAGCGGCCCTAACGGGGAGCTGTTTTTT. Drawing the rest from reference TRBV7-3 and TRBJ2-2, the complete variable domain is GAGVSQTPSNKVTEKGKYVELRCDPISGHTALYWYRQSLGQGPEFLIYFQGTGAADDSGLPNDRFFAVRPEGSVSTLKIQRTERGDSAVYLCASSKDSSSGPNGELFFGEGSRLTVL.

J is TRBJ2-2 and V is TRBV19; TRBD2 matches at 7 bases. V trimming: 0 bases; J trimming: 4 bases; junction bases outside the gene matches: 14. Germline assignment: CDR1 LNHDA and CDR2 SQIVND (reference sequence). CDR3 length: 19 residues. This CDR3 is CASSIELGEGRRFTGELFF. CDR3 DNA: TGTGCCAGTAGTATAGAGTTGGGGGAGGGCCGGCGGTTCACCGGGGAGCTGTTTTTT.

The chain links TRBV5-4 to TRBJ1-1; perhaps TRBD1 as D (5 bases). This CDR3 has 15 residues. Trimming removed 4 bases at V and 1 base at J, with 14 bases between. Germline V CDR1 and CDR2: SGHNT, YYREEE (reference sequence). CDR3 loop: CASSPRTGGNTEAFF. The DNA of the CDR3 is TGTGCCAGCAGCCCCCGGACCGGGGGGAACACTGAAGCTTTCTTT. The variable domain in full, completed from reference TRBV5-4 and TRBJ1-1, reads ETGVTQSPTHLIKTRGQQVTLRCSSQSGHNTVSWYQQALGQGPQFIFQYYREEENGRGNFPPRFSGLQFPNYSSELNVNALELDDSALYLCASSPRTGGNTEAFFGQGTRLTVV.